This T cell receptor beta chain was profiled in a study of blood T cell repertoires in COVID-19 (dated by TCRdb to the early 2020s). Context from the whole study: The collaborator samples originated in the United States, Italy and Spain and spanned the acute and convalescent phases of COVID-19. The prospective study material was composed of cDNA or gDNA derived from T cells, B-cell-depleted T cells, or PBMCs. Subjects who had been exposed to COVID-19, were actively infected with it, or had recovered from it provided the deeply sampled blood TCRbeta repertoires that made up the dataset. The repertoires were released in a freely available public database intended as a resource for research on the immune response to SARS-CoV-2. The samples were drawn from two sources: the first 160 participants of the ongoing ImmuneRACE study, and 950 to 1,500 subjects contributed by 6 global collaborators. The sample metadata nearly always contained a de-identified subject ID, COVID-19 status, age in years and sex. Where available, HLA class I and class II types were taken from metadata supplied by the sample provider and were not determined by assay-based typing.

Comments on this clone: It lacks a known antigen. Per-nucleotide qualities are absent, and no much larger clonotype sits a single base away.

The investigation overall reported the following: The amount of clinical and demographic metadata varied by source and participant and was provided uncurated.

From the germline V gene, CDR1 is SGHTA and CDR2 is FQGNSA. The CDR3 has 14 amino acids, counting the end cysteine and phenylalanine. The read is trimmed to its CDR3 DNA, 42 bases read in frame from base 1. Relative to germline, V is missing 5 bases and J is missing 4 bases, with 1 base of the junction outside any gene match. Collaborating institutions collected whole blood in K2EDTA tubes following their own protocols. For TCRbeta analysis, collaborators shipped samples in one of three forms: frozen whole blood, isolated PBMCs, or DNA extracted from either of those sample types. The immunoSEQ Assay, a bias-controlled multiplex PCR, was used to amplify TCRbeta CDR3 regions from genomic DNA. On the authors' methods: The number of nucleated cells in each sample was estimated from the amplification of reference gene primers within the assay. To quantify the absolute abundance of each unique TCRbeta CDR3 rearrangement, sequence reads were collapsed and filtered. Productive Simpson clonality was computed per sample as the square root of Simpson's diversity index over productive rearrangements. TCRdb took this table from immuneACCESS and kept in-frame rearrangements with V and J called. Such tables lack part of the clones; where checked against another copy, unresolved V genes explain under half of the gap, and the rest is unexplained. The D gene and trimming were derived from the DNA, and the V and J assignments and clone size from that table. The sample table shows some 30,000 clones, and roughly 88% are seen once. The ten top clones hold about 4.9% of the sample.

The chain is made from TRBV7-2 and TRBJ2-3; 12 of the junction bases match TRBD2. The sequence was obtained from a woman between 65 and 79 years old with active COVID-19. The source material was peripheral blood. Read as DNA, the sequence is TGTGCCAGCAGCCCTAGCGGGGGGGCAGATACGCAGTATTTT. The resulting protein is CASSPSGGADTQYF.